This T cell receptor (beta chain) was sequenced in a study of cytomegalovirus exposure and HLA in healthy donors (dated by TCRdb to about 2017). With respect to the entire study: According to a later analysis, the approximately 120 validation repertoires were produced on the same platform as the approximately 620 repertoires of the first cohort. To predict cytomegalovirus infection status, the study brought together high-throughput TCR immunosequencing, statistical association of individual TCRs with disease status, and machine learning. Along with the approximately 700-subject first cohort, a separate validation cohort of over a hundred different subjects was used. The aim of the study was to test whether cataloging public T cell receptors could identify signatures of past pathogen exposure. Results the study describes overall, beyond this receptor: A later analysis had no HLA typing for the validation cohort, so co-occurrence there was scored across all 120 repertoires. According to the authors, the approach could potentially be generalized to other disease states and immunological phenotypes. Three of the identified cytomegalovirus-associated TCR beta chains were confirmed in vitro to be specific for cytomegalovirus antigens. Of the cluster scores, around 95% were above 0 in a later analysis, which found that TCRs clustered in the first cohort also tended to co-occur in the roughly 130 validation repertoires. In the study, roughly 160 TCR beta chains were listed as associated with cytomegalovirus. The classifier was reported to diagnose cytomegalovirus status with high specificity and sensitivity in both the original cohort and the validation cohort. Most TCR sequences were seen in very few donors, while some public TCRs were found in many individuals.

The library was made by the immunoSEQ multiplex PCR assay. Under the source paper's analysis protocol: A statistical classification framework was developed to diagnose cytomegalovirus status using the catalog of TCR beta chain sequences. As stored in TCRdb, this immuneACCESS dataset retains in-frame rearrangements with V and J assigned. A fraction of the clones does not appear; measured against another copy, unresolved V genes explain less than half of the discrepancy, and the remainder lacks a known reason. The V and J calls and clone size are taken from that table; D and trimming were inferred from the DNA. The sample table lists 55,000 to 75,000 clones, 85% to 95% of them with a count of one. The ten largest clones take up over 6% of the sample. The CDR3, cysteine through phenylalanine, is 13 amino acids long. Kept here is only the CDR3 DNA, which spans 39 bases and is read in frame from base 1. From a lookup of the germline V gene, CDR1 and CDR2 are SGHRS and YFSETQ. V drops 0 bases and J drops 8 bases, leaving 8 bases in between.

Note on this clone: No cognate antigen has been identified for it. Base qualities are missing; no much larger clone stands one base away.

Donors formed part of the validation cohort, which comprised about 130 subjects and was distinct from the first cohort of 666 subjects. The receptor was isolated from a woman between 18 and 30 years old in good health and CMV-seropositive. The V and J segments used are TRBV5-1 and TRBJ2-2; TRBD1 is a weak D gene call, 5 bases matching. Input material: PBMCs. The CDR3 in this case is CASSLEGPGELFF. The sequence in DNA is TGCGCCAGCAGCTTGGAGGGGCCAGGGGAGCTGTTTTTT. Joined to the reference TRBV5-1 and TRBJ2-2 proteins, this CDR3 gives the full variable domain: KAGVTQTPRYLIKTRGQQVTLSCSPISGHRSVSWYQQTPGQGLQFLFEYFSETQRNKGNFPGRFSGRQFSNSRSEMNVSTLELGDSALYLCASSLEGPGELFFGEGSRLTVL.